The 27 T cell receptor beta chains presented below share a single source sample, sequenced in a study of T cell repertoires in aging, cancer and after chemotherapy. Peripheral blood genomic DNA, not sorted cells or RNA, was the template. Rearranged V-D-J TRB sequences were amplified with a mixed TRB-A/B primer pool. TCRdb recomputed calls from the multiplex PCR reads with MiXCR, one row per CDR3 protein. The sample yields about 3,000 distinct CDR3 sequences, around 25% seen once. What was sequenced was blood. These receptors all stem from a human donor with a solid tumor.

This clonotype was observed a handful of times. The J gene is TRBJ2-1, the V gene TRBV28; no clear D. Germline V gives CDR1 MDHEN, CDR2 SYDVKM. V was cut by 8 bases and J by 6 bases, with 5 bases left in between. The CDR3 consists of 10 residues. The CDR3: CASEGNEQFF. The CDR3 nucleotides are TGTGCCAGCGAAGGCAATGAGCAGTTCTTC. The full variable domain, completed using reference TRBV28 and TRBJ2-1, is DVKVTQSSRYLVKRTGEKVFLECVQDMDHENMFWYRQDPGLGLRLIYFSYDVKMKEKGDIPEGYSVSREKKERFSLILESASTNQTSMYLCASEGNEQFFGPGTRLTVL.

By frequency in the sample, this clonotype is medium-sized. This chain links TRBV13 with TRBJ1-3; 7 bases align to TRBD1. The CDR3 length is 16 residues. CDR1 is PRHDT and CDR2 is FYEKMQ in the germline V gene (reference sequence). V dropped 5 bases and J dropped 7; count of bases not matched to a gene: 14. The CDR3 DNA sequence: TGTGCCAGCAGCCTGACAGGGCGAATGCGGGTTAACACCATATATTTT. This encodes CASSLTGRMRVNTIYF.

This clonotype occurred a few times. This CDR3 reads CAWSVLTNTEAFF. In nucleotides, the CDR3 is TGTGCCTGGAGTGTCTTAACTAACACTGAAGCTTTCTTT. The V gene is TRBV30, the J gene TRBJ1-1; D call uncertain. Germline assignment: CDR1 GTSNPN and CDR2 SVGIG (reference sequence). V was pared by 0 bases and J by 2 bases, with 7 bases between. The CDR3 runs to 13 residues.

By share, this clonotype counts as medium-sized. V usage is TRBV19 and J usage is TRBJ2-2; no firm D call. Germline lookup yields CDR1 LNHDA and CDR2 SQIVND (reference sequence). V gave up 2 bases and J gave up 13 bases, with 14 bases separating them. The CDR3 is 13 residues long. CDR3 in amino acids: CASSITTAGSLFF. The CDR3 nucleotides read TGTGCCAGTAGTATAACGACCGCCGGTTCGCTGTTTTTT.

This clonotype was detected only a few times. The chain is built from TRBV5-1 and TRBJ2-1; no firm D call. The V gene lost 4 bases and the J gene lost 4 bases, with 15 bases spanning the gap. This CDR3 has 15 amino acids. The germline CDR1 and CDR2 sequences are SGHRS and YFSETQ. The CDR3 spells CASSGRVRRYNEQFF. As DNA, the CDR3 is TGCGCCAGCAGCGGAAGGGTGCGGCGGTACAATGAGCAGTTCTTC.

By share of the sample, this clonotype is medium-sized (0.01 to 0.1%). The gene calls are TRBV5-6 and TRBJ2-2; the D call may be TRBD1 or TRBD2 (6 bases each). The CDR3 has 13 amino acids. Germline values: CDR1 SGHDT, CDR2 YYEEEE. Trimming took off 7 bases at V and 1 base at J, with 8 bases between the two ends. CDR3 DNA sequence: TGTGCCAGCGGGGGGCTGAACACCGGGGAGCTGTTTTTT. The encoded protein is CASGGLNTGELFF. Supplemented by reference TRBV5-6 and TRBJ2-2, the full variable domain reads DAGVTQSPTHLIKTRGQQVTLRCSPKSGHDTVSWYQQALGQGPQFIFQYYEEEERQRGNFPDRFSGHQFPNYSSELNVNALLLGDSALYLCASGGLNTGELFFGEGSRLTVL.

Judged by abundance, this clonotype is medium-sized. The J gene is TRBJ2-7, the V gene TRBV11-3; TRBD2 might be the D (6 bases). V was cut by 6 bases and J by 0 bases, with 15 bases left in between. This CDR3 has 15 residues. The V gene's germline CDR1 is SGHNT and CDR2 YENEEA. In DNA, the CDR3 is TGTGCCAGCAGTCGACCGGGACTGTTCTCCTACGAGCAGTACTTC. Its translation: CASSRPGLFSYEQYF.

The sample holds a few counts of this clonotype. The chain links TRBV19 to TRBJ1-3, with a tentative D call TRBD1 (5 bases). Germline loops: CDR1 LNHDA, CDR2 SQIVND (reference sequence). This CDR3 contains 16 residues. Trimming left V 4 bases short and J 4 bases short, with 17 bases between. Here the CDR3 reads CASSTDVGASGNTIYF. In DNA form, the CDR3 reads TGTGCCAGTAGTACGGACGTCGGGGCATCCGGAAACACCATATATTTT.

This clonotype is categorized as medium-sized. The chain links TRBV10-3 to TRBJ2-7; D not resolved. Between the trimmed V and J ends, which lost 2 bases and 2 bases, there was a span of 1 base. In germline, CDR1 is ENHRY, CDR2 SYGVKD. The CDR3 runs 11 residues. CDR3: CAISETYEQYF. The CDR3 DNA is TGTGCCATCAGTGAGACCTACGAGCAGTACTTC.

This clonotype is classed as medium-sized. The rearrangement joins TRBV5-4 to TRBJ2-1; TRBD2 matches 13 bases. The J segment lost 7 bases and the V segment lost 3 bases, leaving 7 bases of the junction unmatched. This CDR3 is built from 16 residues. Germline CDR1 is SGHNT and CDR2 is YYREEE (reference sequence). The CDR3 DNA is TGTGCCAGCAGCTCGGGACTAGCGGGAATGAGAAATGAGCAGTTCTTC. It specifies CASSSGLAGMRNEQFF.

This clonotype is termed large (0.1 to 1%). The CDR3 sequence: CASSYVLSGLAGPSSYNEQFF. CDR3 bases: TGTGCCAGCAGTTACGTTTTGTCCGGACTAGCGGGGCCTAGCTCCTACAATGAGCAGTTCTTC. The genes are TRBV6-2 or TRBV6-3 and TRBJ2-1; TRBD2 matches 12 bases. The germline gives CDR1 MNHEY, CDR2 SVGEGT. Losses at the gene ends were 2 bases for V and 0 bases for J; bases not matched to a gene: 14. This CDR3 region has 21 residues.

The rearrangement joins TRBV7-4 to TRBJ2-1, with 14 bases fitting TRBD2. The CDR3 is 16 residues long. The junction had 2 bases not matched to a gene; V was cut back by 1 base and J by 6 bases. Germline CDR1 and CDR2: SGHVT and SQSDAQ. CDR3 protein: CASSLETSGRGNEQFF. DNA of the CDR3: TGTGCCAGCAGCTTAGAGACTAGCGGGAGGGGCAATGAGCAGTTCTTC.

The CDR3 DNA reads TGCGCCAGCAGCCTTAGCCCGGGAGGGAGCACAGATACGCAGTATTTT. The encoded protein is CASSLSPGGSTDTQYF. The chain recombines TRBV4-3 with TRBJ2-3, with 8 bases that match TRBD2. This CDR3 is built from 16 residues. Germline CDR1 is LGHNA and CDR2 is YSLEER. J lost 0 bases, V lost 4 bases, and 6 bases had no gene match.

This clonotype came up a few times. V is TRBV4-2 and J is TRBJ2-3; no reliable D call. CDR1 is LGHNA and CDR2 is YNFKEQ in the germline V gene. This CDR3 is built from 13 residues. V lost 4 bases and J 2 bases, leaving 7 bases between the germline ends. This chain's CDR3 is CASSRLPTDTQYF. The CDR3 nucleotides read TGTGCCAGCAGCCGCCTTCCCACAGATACGCAGTATTTT.

Sample share makes this clonotype medium-sized. In nucleotides, the CDR3 is TGTGCCAGCAGTCAAATAGTCCCGGGACAGGGAAGGGACACTGAAGCTTTCTTT. Its protein product is CASSQIVPGQGRDTEAFF. The chain employs TRBV6-5 and TRBJ1-1, with TRBD1 identical over 9 bases. The CDR3 covers 18 residues. Germline CDR1 MNHEY, CDR2 SVGAGI. V gave up 5 bases and J gave up 3 bases; unmatched junction bases: 16.

The sample holds a few counts of this clonotype. The CDR3 DNA follows: TGTGCCAGCAGCCCTGGGACAGGGGTTACCGGGGAGCTGTTTTTT. Protein sequence: CASSPGTGVTGELFF. This chain uses TRBV7-9 with TRBJ2-2; 10 nucleotides agree with TRBD1. There are 15 residues in the CDR3. CDR1 is SEHNR, CDR2 FQNEAQ, per germline (reference sequence). Unmatched junction bases numbered 5, after V lost 5 bases and J lost 5 bases.

By frequency in the sample, this clonotype is medium-sized (0.01 to 0.1%). The genes are TRBV7-6 and TRBJ2-7; 12 bases align to TRBD2. In germline, CDR1 is SGHVS, CDR2 FNYEAQ. This CDR3 comprises 16 residues. With V trimmed by 0 bases and J by 3 bases, 3 bases remained unmatched. Here the CDR3 DNA reads TGTGCCAGCAGCTTAGCACTAGCGGGGGGTGGCTACGAGCAGTACTTC. Translation gives CASSLALAGGGYEQYF.

By sample fraction, this clonotype is medium-sized. This rearrangement joins TRBV7-6 to TRBJ2-2; D unclear. Trimming stripped 1 base from V and 7 bases from J, with 1 base between. CDR1 and CDR2 (germline): SGHVS, FNYEAQ. The CDR3 sequence is 11 residues long. The DNA of the CDR3 is TGTGCCAGCAGCTTAGTCGGGGAGCTGTTTTTT. Amino acids: CASSLVGELFF. Looking up the rest from reference TRBV7-6 and TRBJ2-2 gives the full variable domain: GAGVSQSPRYKVTKRGQDVALRCDPISGHVSLYWYRQALGQGPEFLTYFNYEAQQDKSGLPNDRFSAERPEGSISTLTIQRTEQRDSAMYRCASSLVGELFFGEGSRLTVL.

This chain connects TRBV18 to TRBJ1-6, with D uncertain. The CDR3 totals 14 residues. V dropped 6 bases and J dropped 5 bases, with 11 bases sitting between them. CDR1 is KGHSH and CDR2 is LQKENI in the germline V gene. Here the CDR3 DNA reads TGTGCCAGCTCCGTCGCCCGGGATAATTCACCCCTCCACTTT. As protein: CASSVARDNSPLHF.

This clonotype was seen only a few times. The chain combines TRBV21-1 with TRBJ2-2; the D call TRBD1 from the table was never checked on the DNA. TRBV21-1 is annotated as a pseudogene. There are 16 residues in the CDR3. The CDR3 DNA reads as TGTGCCAGCAGCACTTCGGGACAGGCGGTCACCGGGGAGCTGTTTTTT. Translation: CASSTSGQAVTGELFF.

The chain recombines TRBV7-9 with TRBJ2-1; D perhaps matches TRBD2 (6 bases). Per the germline V gene, CDR1 is SEHNR and CDR2 is FQNEAQ (reference sequence). Trimming took off 3 bases at V and 5 bases at J, with 14 bases between the two ends. The CDR3 extends over 15 amino acids. CDR3 sequence (DNA): TGTGCCAGCAGCTTCTGGGACTTAGAACACAATGAGCAGTTCTTC. Translated: CASSFWDLEHNEQFF.

By share of the sample, this clonotype is medium-sized. J is TRBJ2-1 and V is TRBV6-5; D uncertain. Per the germline V gene, CDR1 is MNHEY and CDR2 is SVGAGI. V lost 6 bases and J 8 bases, leaving 14 bases between the germline ends. CDR3 length: 13 residues. The CDR3 sequence is CASSPWRRDEQFF. CDR3 nucleotides: TGTGCCAGCAGCCCCTGGCGTCGGGATGAGCAGTTCTTC.

Regarding this clonotype: Given a much more abundant clone one base away, this may be a read error. The chain employs TRBV5-4 and TRBJ2-2, with 9 bases that match TRBD2. Germline lookup yields CDR1 SGHNT and CDR2 YYREEE (reference sequence). There are 16 residues in the CDR3. Unmatched junction bases numbered 9, after V lost 2 bases and J lost 7 bases. As DNA, the CDR3 is TGTGCCAGCAGCTTCGGGCTAGCGGGACTAATCGGGGAGCTGTTTTTT. Amino acid sequence: CASSFGLAGLIGELFF.

The V and J genes are TRBV6-2 or TRBV6-3 and TRBJ2-2; possible D gene TRBD1, 5 bases. The CDR3 is 15 residues long. Between the trimmed V and J ends, which lost 7 bases and 1 base, there was a span of 13 bases. Germline assignment: CDR1 MNHEY and CDR2 SVGEGT. CDR3 in DNA: TGTGCCAGCAAGGGCTTTCAGGGGAACACCGGGGAGCTGTTTTTT. This codes for CASKGFQGNTGELFF.

This clonotype appeared a few times. This rearrangement joins TRBV27 to TRBJ1-2; the match to TRBD1 covers 9 bases. The germline V gene encodes CDR1 MNHEY and CDR2 SMNVEV (reference sequence). V lost 5 bases and J lost 6; bases outside the gene matches: 10. The CDR3 is made up of 15 amino acids. CDR3 protein: CASSPGTGLFDGYTF. CDR3 nucleotides: TGTGCCAGCAGTCCCGGGACAGGGCTGTTTGATGGCTACACCTTC.

This clonotype counts as medium-sized. The chain combines TRBV5-4 with TRBJ1-3; D gene unclear. The V gene lost 3 bases and the J gene lost 1 base, with 2 bases spanning the gap. Germline assignment: CDR1 SGHNT and CDR2 YYREEE (reference sequence). The CDR3 length is 12 residues. The CDR3 nucleotides are TGTGCCAGCAGCTATTCTGGAAACACCATATATTTT. It encodes CASSYSGNTIYF.

This clonotype is labeled as large. This chain uses TRBV15 with TRBJ2-6; D not resolved. The CDR3 is made up of 15 amino acids. Trimming took 0 bases from V and 1 from J, leaving 4 bases between them. The germline V gene encodes CDR1 LNHNV and CDR2 YYDKDF (reference sequence). In DNA, the CDR3 is TGTGCCACCAGCAGAGATGGGTCTGGGGCCAACGTCCTGACTTTC. Its protein is CATSRDGSGANVLTF.